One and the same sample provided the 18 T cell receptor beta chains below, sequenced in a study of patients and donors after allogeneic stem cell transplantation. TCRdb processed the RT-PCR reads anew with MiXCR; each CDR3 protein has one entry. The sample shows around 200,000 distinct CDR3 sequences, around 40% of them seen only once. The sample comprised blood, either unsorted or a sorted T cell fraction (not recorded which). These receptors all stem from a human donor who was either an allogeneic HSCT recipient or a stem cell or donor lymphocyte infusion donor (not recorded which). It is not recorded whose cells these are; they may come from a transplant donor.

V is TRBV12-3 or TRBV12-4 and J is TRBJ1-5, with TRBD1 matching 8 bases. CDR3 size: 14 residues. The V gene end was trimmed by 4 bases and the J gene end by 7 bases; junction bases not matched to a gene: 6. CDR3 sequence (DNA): TGTGCCAGCAGTTCTCAGGGGGCATCACAGCCCCAGCATTTT. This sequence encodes CASSSQGASQPQHF.

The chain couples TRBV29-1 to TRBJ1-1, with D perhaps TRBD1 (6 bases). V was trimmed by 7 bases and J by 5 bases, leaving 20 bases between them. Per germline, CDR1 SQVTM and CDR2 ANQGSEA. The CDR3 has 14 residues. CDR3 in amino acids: CSGSVGGEGTEAFF. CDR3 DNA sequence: TGCAGCGGTTCCGTTGGGGGCGAGGGGACTGAAGCTTTCTTT.

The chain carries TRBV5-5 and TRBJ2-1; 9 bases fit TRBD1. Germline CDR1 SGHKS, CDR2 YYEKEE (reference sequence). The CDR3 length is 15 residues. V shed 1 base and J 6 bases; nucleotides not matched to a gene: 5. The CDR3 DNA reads TGTGCCAGCAGCTTGTGGGACAGGGTTGGCAATGAGCAGTTCTTC. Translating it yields CASSLWDRVGNEQFF.

CDR3 amino acids: CASSARVTIRDEQFF. The CDR3 region has the DNA TGTGCCAGCAGCGCGAGGGTGACCATTCGAGATGAGCAGTTCTTC. This chain links TRBV7-3 with TRBJ2-1, with D perhaps matching TRBD2 (5 bases). This CDR3 has 15 residues. Germline-derived CDR1 and CDR2 are SGHTA and FQGTGA. V lost 5 bases and J lost 8, with 19 bases in between. Combining the CDR3 with reference TRBV7-3 and TRBJ2-1 gives the whole variable domain GAGVSQTPSNKVTEKGKYVELRCDPISGHTALYWYRQSLGQGPEFLIYFQGTGAADDSGLPNDRFFAVRPEGSVSTLKIQRTERGDSAVYLCASSARVTIRDEQFFGPGTRLTVL.

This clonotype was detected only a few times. The CDR3 nucleotides read TGTGCCAGCACCCCCGCCGGCGGATATTCACCCCTCCACTTT. Protein product: CASTPAGGYSPLHF. The V gene is TRBV12-3 or TRBV12-4, the J gene TRBJ1-6, with D uncertain. The CDR3 loop spans 14 amino acids. Trimming shortened V by 7 bases and J by 8 bases, and 15 bases separated the two germline ends.

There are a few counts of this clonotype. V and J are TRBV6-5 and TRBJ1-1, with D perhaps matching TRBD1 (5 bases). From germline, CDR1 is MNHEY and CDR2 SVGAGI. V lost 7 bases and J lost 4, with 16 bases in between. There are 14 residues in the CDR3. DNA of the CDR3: TGTGCCAGCACCACGACAGTTTCTGTCACTGAAGCTTTCTTT. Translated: CASTTTVSVTEAFF.

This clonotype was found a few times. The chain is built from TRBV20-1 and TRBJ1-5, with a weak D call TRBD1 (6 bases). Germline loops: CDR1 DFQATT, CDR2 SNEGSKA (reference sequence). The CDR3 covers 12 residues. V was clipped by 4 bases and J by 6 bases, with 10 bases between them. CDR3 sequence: CSANRVGQPQHF. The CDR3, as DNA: TGCAGTGCTAACAGGGTCGGTCAGCCCCAGCATTTT.

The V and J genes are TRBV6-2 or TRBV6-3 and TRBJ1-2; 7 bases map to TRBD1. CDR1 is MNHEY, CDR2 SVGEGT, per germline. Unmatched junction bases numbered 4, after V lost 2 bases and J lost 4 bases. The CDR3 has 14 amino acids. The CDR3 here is CASSYPGGSYGYTF. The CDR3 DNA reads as TGTGCCAGCAGTTACCCAGGGGGAAGCTATGGCTACACCTTC.

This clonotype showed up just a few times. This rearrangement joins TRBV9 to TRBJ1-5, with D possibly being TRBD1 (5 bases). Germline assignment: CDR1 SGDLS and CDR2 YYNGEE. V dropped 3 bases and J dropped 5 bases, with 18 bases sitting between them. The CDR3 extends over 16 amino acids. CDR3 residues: CASSDPPGGRDQPQHF. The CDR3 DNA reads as TGTGCCAGCAGCGACCCCCCGGGGGGTAGGGATCAGCCCCAGCATTTT.

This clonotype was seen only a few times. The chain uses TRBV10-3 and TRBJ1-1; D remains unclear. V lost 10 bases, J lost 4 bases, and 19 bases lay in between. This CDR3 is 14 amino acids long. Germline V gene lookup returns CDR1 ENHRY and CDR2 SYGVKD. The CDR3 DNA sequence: TGTGCCACCAAATCCACGACGGGGAGCACTGAAGCTTTCTTT. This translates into CATKSTTGSTEAFF.

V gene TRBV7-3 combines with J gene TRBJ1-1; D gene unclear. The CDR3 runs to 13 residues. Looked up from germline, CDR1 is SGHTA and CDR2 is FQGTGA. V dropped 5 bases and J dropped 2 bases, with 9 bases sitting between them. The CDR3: CASSAETNTEAFF. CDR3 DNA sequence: TGTGCCAGCAGCGCCGAAACAAACACTGAAGCTTTCTTT.

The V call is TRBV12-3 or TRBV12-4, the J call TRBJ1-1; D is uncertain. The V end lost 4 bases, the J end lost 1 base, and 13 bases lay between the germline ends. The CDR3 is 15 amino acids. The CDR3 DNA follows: TGTGCCAGCAGTTCCGGGTCACGGAAGAACACTGAAGCTTTCTTT. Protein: CASSSGSRKNTEAFF.

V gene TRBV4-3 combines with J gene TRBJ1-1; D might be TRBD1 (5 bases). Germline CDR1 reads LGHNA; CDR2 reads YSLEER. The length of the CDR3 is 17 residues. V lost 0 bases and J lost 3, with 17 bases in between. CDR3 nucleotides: TGCGCCAGCAGCCAAGATCGGATGGGAGGAGGGGACACTGAAGCTTTCTTT. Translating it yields CASSQDRMGGGDTEAFF.

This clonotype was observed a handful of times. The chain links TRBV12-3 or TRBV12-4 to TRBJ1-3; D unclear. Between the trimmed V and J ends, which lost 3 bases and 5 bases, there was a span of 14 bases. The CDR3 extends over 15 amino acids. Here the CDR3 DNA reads TGTGCCAGCAGTTTGACGGCAGTACACCGAAACACCATATATTTT. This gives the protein CASSLTAVHRNTIYF.

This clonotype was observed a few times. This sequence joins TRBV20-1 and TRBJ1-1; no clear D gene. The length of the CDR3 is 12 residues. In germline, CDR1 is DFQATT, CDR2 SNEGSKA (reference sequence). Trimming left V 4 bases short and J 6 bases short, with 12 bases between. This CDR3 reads CSAKYSGPEAFF. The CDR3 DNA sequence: TGCAGTGCTAAGTATTCTGGGCCTGAAGCTTTCTTT.

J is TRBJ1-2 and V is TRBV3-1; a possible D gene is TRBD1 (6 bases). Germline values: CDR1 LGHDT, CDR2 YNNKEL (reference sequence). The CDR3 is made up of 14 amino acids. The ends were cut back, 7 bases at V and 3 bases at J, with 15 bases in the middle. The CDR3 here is CASNLAGEDYGYTF. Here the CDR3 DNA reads TGTGCCAGCAACTTGGCAGGGGAGGACTATGGCTACACCTTC.

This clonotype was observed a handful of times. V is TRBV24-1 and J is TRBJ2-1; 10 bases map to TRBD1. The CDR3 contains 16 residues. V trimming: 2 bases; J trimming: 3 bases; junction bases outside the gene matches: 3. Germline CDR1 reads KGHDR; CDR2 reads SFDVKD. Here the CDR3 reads CATSDSDRGDYNEQFF. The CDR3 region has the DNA TGTGCCACCAGTGATTCGGACAGGGGGGACTACAATGAGCAGTTCTTC.

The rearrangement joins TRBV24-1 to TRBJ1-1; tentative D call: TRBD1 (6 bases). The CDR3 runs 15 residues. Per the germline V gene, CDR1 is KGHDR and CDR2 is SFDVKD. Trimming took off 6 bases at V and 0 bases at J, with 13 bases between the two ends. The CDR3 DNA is TGTGCCACCAGTCGGACAGTAAAGATGAACACTGAAGCTTTCTTT. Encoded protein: CATSRTVKMNTEAFF.